These 27 T cell receptor beta chains share one sample of origin, sequenced in a study of cytomegalovirus exposure and HLA in healthy donors. 13 Jbeta primers and 60 Vbeta primers were used for the PCR. Using immunoSEQ multiplex PCR, the repertoire was profiled, and TCRdb retains in-frame clones only, with some absent. The table records 150,000 to 200,000 clones, 70% to 85% of them present only once. The sequencing sample was made of PBMCs. The receptors originated from a man aged 35 to 55 in good health and CMV-seronegative.

The chain carries TRBV7-2 and TRBJ2-2; D might be TRBD1 (6 bases). V dropped 5 bases and J dropped 4 bases, with 17 bases sitting between them. Germline-derived CDR1 and CDR2 are SGHTA and FQGNSA. The CDR3 sequence is 16 residues long. Written as DNA, the CDR3 is TGTGCCAGCAGCGCCCGCAGGGGAGAGGGCACCGGGGAGCTGTTTTTT. It translates to CASSARRGEGTGELFF.

This clone turned up a few times. The CDR3 is CASSQGGGVPEAFF. As DNA, the CDR3 is TGTGCCAGCAGCCAAGGAGGGGGGGTACCTGAAGCTTTCTTT. The chain carries TRBV14 and TRBJ1-1, with D possibly TRBD1 on 6 matching bases. The CDR3 covers 14 residues. Per germline, CDR1 SGHDN and CDR2 FVKESK. The ends were cut back, 1 base at V and 6 bases at J, with 12 bases in the middle.

The chain is built from TRBV7-2 and TRBJ2-1; 10 bases line up with TRBD2. V was pared by 6 bases and J by 0 bases, with 11 bases of the junction left unmatched. Germline V gene lookup returns CDR1 SGHTA and CDR2 FQGNSA. This CDR3 has 18 amino acids. As DNA, the CDR3 is TGTGCCAGCAGTCGTTCCCAAGCGGGAGGGAACTCCTACAATGAGCAGTTCTTC. Its protein is CASSRSQAGGNSYNEQFF.

The chain links TRBV9 to TRBJ2-1; tentatively, D is TRBD1 (5 bases). The CDR3 has 14 residues. The V gene lost 0 bases and the J gene lost 4 bases, with 8 bases spanning the gap. Germline lookup yields CDR1 SGDLS and CDR2 YYNGEE. In DNA form, the CDR3 reads TGTGCCAGCAGCGTAGCTAAGGGGTACAATGAGCAGTTCTTC. Amino acids: CASSVAKGYNEQFF. Combining the CDR3 with reference TRBV9 and TRBJ2-1 gives the whole variable domain DSGVTQTPKHLITATGQRVTLRCSPRSGDLSVYWYQQSLDQGLQFLIQYYNGEERAKGNILERFSAQQFPDLHSELNLSSLELGDSALYFCASSVAKGYNEQFFGPGTRLTVL.

The gene calls are TRBV6-5 and TRBJ2-7; D not certain. The germline V gene encodes CDR1 MNHEY and CDR2 SVGAGI. V was cut by 5 bases and J by 0 bases, with 11 bases left in between. This CDR3 has 14 residues. The DNA of the CDR3 is TGTGCCAGCAGTGAAGAACTTTACTCCTACGAGCAGTACTTC. Its protein is CASSEELYSYEQYF.

The rearrangement links TRBV4-1 to TRBJ1-4; D is uncertain. Germline V gives CDR1 MGHRA, CDR2 YSYEKL. V was shortened by 0 bases and J by 0 bases, with 14 bases between the two germline ends. The CDR3 contains 18 residues. The DNA for the CDR3 is TGCGCCAGCAGCCAAGACTCGTCCCCCAGTGCAACTAATGAAAAACTGTTTTTT. Amino acid sequence: CASSQDSSPSATNEKLFF.

V and J are TRBV5-4 and TRBJ2-7; a possible D gene is TRBD1 (5 bases). This CDR3 spans 13 amino acids. Trimming left V 4 bases short and J 3 bases short, with 11 bases between. Germline CDR1 reads SGHNT; CDR2 reads YYREEE (reference sequence). DNA for the CDR3: TGTGCCAGCAGCGACGACAGAAACTACGAGCAGTACTTC. Protein sequence: CASSDDRNYEQYF.

The chain joins TRBV21-1 to TRBJ2-7; the table's D call, TRBD2, has no DNA check behind it. TRBV21-1 is a recognized pseudogene. The CDR3 has 12 amino acids. In DNA, the CDR3 is TGTGCCAGCAGCCAAGGGTTCGGGGGAGGGGGATTC. As protein: CASSQGFGGGGF.

With regard to this clone: Other nucleotide sequences in the sample specify the same CDR3. V and J are TRBV27 and TRBJ1-1; unclear D gene. Germline lookup yields CDR1 MNHEY and CDR2 SMNVEV (reference sequence). There are 13 residues in the CDR3. The V gene lost 2 bases and the J gene lost 1 base, with 5 bases spanning the gap. CDR3 sequence (DNA): TGTGCCAGCAGTTTAACGAGGAACACTGAAGCTTTCTTT. Protein product: CASSLTRNTEAFF.

The J gene is TRBJ2-2, the V gene TRBV7-2, with D unclear. The CDR3 totals 12 residues. Looked up from germline, CDR1 is SGHTA and CDR2 is FQGNSA. V lost 4 bases and J lost 4, with 4 bases in between. The CDR3 region is CASSSSTGELFF. CDR3 nucleotide sequence: TGTGCCAGCAGCTCGAGCACCGGGGAGCTGTTTTTT.

The gene calls are TRBV7-6 and TRBJ2-7; D may be TRBD2 (7 bases). Germline V lookup: CDR1 SGHVS, CDR2 FNYEAQ. V was cut by 6 bases and J by 5 bases, with 14 bases left in between. The CDR3 consists of 13 residues. The CDR3 here is CASSLTGRDEQYF. The CDR3 coding sequence is TGTGCCAGCAGTTTAACAGGGAGGGACGAGCAGTACTTC.

The chain carries TRBV7-8 and TRBJ2-6, with D perhaps TRBD1 (5 bases). The CDR3 is 16 amino acids. V lost 2 bases to trimming and J lost 2 bases, with 10 bases between them. Germline loops: CDR1 SGHVS, CDR2 FQNEAQ. The CDR3 DNA reads as TGTGCCAGCAGCTTACGTAGGGGCACTGGGGCCAACGTCCTGACTTTC. It yields the protein CASSLRRGTGANVLTF.

The rearrangement links TRBV27 to TRBJ2-1, with 7 nucleotides matching TRBD2. From germline, CDR1 is MNHEY and CDR2 SMNVEV (reference sequence). This CDR3 comprises 14 residues. V lost 5 bases to trimming and J lost 8 bases; unmatched junction nucleotides: 9. The CDR3 DNA reads as TGTGCCAGCAGTCTCTCAACGGCGGGGGATGAGCAGTTCTTC. Translating gives CASSLSTAGDEQFF.

The chain employs TRBV28 and TRBJ1-5; tentatively, D is TRBD1 (6 bases). V lost 5 bases, J lost 3 bases, and 14 bases lay in between. CDR3 size: 15 residues. Germline V CDR1 and CDR2: MDHEN, SYDVKM. CDR3 coding DNA: TGTGCCAGCAGTCCAACAGGGCGCATCAATCAGCCCCAGCATTTT. It is translated as CASSPTGRINQPQHF.

This chain uses TRBV7-8 with TRBJ2-4; 8 bases align to TRBD2. V dropped 2 bases and J dropped 0; count of bases not matched to a gene: 9. This CDR3 comprises 18 residues. Looked up from germline, CDR1 is SGHVS and CDR2 is FQNEAQ. DNA of the CDR3: TGTGCCAGCAGCTTATTCGGGAGGGGGGAACTAGCCAAAAACATTCAGTACTTC. It translates to CASSLFGRGELAKNIQYF.

By share, this clone ranks as medium-sized (0.01 to 0.1%). This rearrangement joins TRBV6-1 to TRBJ1-2; 9 nucleotides match TRBD1. This CDR3 contains 12 residues. Germline V lookup: CDR1 MNHNS, CDR2 SASEGT. The V and J ends lost 6 bases and 7 bases, in that order; junction bases with no gene match: 3. DNA of the CDR3: TGTGCCAGCAGGGGGACAGGGTTTGGCTACACCTTC. Translation gives CASRGTGFGYTF.

The V call is TRBV6-6, the J call TRBJ1-5; D is uncertain. CDR3 length: 14 residues. Germline V lookup: CDR1 MNHNY, CDR2 SVGAGI (reference sequence). V was shortened by 2 bases and J by 0 bases, with 5 bases between the two germline ends. The CDR3 sequence is CASSYRDSNQPQHF. CDR3 DNA sequence: TGTGCCAGCAGTTACAGAGATAGCAATCAGCCCCAGCATTTT.

The chain has TRBV7-9 and TRBJ2-5; D uncertain. CDR3 size: 11 residues. V was pared by 2 bases and J by 5 bases, with 3 bases between. The germline CDR1 and CDR2 sequences are SEHNR and FQNEAQ (reference sequence). The CDR3 sequence is CASSLLETQYF. For the CDR3, the DNA is TGTGCCAGCAGCTTACTTGAGACCCAGTACTTC. Looking up the rest from reference TRBV7-9 and TRBJ2-5 gives the full variable domain: DTGVSQNPRHKITKRGQNVTFRCDPISEHNRLYWYRQTLGQGPEFLTYFQNEAQLEKSRLLSDRFSAERPKGSFSTLEIQRTEQGDSAMYLCASSLLETQYFGPGTRLLVL.

The genes are TRBV6-5 and TRBJ2-7; D is perhaps TRBD1 (5 bases). The germline V gene encodes CDR1 MNHEY and CDR2 SVGAGI. Trimming cost V 10 bases and J 0 bases, with 16 bases left between them. The CDR3 has 14 residues. The CDR3 is CATSNRFSSYEQYF. CDR3 nucleotide sequence: TGTGCCACCTCGAACAGGTTTAGCTCCTACGAGCAGTACTTC.

The gene calls are TRBV11-1 and TRBJ2-1; 9 bases agree with TRBD2. Germline trimming cut 3 bases from V and 6 bases from J; bases unmatched to any gene: 3. CDR3 length: 14 residues. Germline V CDR1 and CDR2: SGHAT, FQDESV (reference sequence). The CDR3 loop is CASSLAGGLNEQFF. The CDR3 DNA reads TGTGCCAGCAGCTTGGCGGGAGGGCTCAATGAGCAGTTCTTC.

This chain connects TRBV6-5 to TRBJ2-4; no clear D. V lost 7 bases and J lost 3, with 4 bases in between. The CDR3 consists of 11 residues. The germline V gene encodes CDR1 MNHEY and CDR2 SVGAGI. CDR3 sequence: CASNYKNIQYF. The CDR3 DNA is TGTGCCAGCAACTACAAAAACATTCAGTACTTC.

Written as DNA, the CDR3 is TGTGCCAGTAGTCCCGGGACAGGCTCGGCGCAGTACTTC. This translates into CASSPGTGSAQYF. The rearrangement joins TRBV19 to TRBJ2-7; 8 nucleotides align to TRBD1. This CDR3 is built from 13 residues. Trimming cost V 5 bases and J 9 bases; bases outside gene matches: 9. Germline values: CDR1 LNHDA, CDR2 SQIVND (reference sequence).

This chain links TRBV7-9 with TRBJ2-1; TRBD2 is a possible D gene (7 bases). Between the trimmed V and J ends, which lost 5 bases and 8 bases, there was a span of 19 bases. Germline V gene lookup returns CDR1 SEHNR and CDR2 FQNEAQ (reference sequence). This CDR3 has 15 residues. As DNA, the CDR3 is TGTGCCAGCAGCCCACAGGGTGGGGGGGGAGATGAGCAGTTCTTC. Translation: CASSPQGGGGDEQFF.

The chain uses TRBV18 and TRBJ1-4, with 8 bases lining up with TRBD1. This CDR3 has 16 residues. V was clipped by 1 base and J by 4 bases; unmatched bases: 5. The germline CDR1 and CDR2 sequences are KGHSH and LQKENI. CDR3 coding DNA: TGTGCCAGCTCACCACTTGTGGGACAGGTTAATGAAAAACTGTTTTTT. Its translation: CASSPLVGQVNEKLFF. The whole variable domain, filled in from reference TRBV18 and TRBJ1-4, reads NAGVMQNPRHLVRRRGQEARLRCSPMKGHSHVYWYRQLPEEGLKFMVYLQKENIIDESGMPKERFSAEFPKEGPSILRIQQVVRGDSAAYFCASSPLVGQVNEKLFFGSGTQLSVL.

The V call is TRBV28, the J call TRBJ2-1; 7 bases match TRBD1. The CDR3 has 15 residues. Trimming at V came to 4 bases and at J to 6 bases, leaving 9 bases not matched to a gene. Germline CDR1 is MDHEN and CDR2 is SYDVKM. The CDR3, as DNA: TGTGCCAGCAGTTCCCAGGGGGTAGACCGCAATGAGCAGTTCTTC. This encodes CASSSQGVDRNEQFF.

The rearrangement uses TRBV7-2 and TRBJ2-1, with 7 bases lining up with TRBD2. This CDR3 spans 11 amino acids. Germline V gene data show CDR1 as SGHTA and CDR2 as FQGNSA. With V trimmed by 8 bases and J by 8 bases, 3 bases remained unmatched. For the CDR3, the DNA is TGTGCCAGCGGGAGGGAGGATGAGCAGTTCTTC. It translates to CASGREDEQFF.

The V gene is TRBV4-3, the J gene TRBJ2-6; maybe TRBD1 (6 bases). Germline V gives CDR1 LGHNA, CDR2 YSLEER. The V end lost 2 bases, the J end lost 2 bases, and 19 bases lay between the germline ends. The CDR3 spans 19 residues. The CDR3 DNA follows: TGCGCCAGCAGCCAAACAGGGTTGGGTAGGACTGCTGGGGCCAACGTCCTGACTTTC. Its protein is CASSQTGLGRTAGANVLTF.